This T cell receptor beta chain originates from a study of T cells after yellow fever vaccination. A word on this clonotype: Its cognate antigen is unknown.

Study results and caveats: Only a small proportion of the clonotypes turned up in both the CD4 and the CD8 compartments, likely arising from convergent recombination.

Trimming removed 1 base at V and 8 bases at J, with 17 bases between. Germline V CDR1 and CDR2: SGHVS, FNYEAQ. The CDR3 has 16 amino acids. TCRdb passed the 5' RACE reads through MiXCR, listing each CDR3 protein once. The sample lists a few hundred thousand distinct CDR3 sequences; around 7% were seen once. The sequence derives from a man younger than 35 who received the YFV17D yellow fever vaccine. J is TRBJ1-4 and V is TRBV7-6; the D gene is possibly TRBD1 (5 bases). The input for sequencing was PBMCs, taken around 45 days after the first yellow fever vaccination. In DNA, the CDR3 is TGTGCCAGCAGCTTAGGCCCCGCGGGGGGAAGGGAAAAACTGTTTTTT. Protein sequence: CASSLGPAGGREKLFF.